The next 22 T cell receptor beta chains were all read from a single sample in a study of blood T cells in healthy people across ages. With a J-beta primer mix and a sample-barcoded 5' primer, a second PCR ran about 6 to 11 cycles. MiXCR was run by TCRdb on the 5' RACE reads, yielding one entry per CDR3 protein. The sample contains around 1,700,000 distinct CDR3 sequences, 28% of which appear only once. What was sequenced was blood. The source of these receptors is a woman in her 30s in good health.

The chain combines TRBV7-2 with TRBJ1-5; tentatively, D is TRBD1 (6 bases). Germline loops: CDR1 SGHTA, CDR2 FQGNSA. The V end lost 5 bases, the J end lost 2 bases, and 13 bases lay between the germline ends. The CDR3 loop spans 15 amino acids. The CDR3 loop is CASSATRQGNQPQHF. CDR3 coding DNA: TGTGCCAGCAGCGCGACGAGACAGGGCAATCAGCCCCAGCATTTT.

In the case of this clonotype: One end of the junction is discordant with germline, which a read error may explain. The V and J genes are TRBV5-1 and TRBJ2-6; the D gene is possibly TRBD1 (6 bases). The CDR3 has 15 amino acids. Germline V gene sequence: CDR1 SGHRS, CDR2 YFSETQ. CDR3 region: CASSLRTAGADVLTF. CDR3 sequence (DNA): TGCGCCAGCAGCTTGAGGACAGCTGGGGCCGACGTCCTGACTTTC.

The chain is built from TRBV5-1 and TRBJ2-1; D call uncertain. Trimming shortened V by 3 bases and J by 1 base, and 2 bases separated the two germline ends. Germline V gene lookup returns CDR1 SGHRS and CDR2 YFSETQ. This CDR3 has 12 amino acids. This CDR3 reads CASSWSYNEQFF. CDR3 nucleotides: TGCGCCAGCAGCTGGTCCTACAATGAGCAGTTCTTC.

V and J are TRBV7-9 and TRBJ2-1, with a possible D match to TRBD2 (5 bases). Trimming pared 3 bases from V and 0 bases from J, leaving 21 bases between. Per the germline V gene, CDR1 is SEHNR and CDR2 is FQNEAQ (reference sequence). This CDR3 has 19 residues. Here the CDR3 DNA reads TGTGCCAGCAGCTTTCCGAGGGCCTGGAGTGTTAGCTCCTACAATGAGCAGTTCTTC. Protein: CASSFPRAWSVSSYNEQFF. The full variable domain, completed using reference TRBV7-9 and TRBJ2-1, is DTGVSQNPRHKITKRGQNVTFRCDPISEHNRLYWYRQTLGQGPEFLTYFQNEAQLEKSRLLSDRFSAERPKGSFSTLEIQRTEQGDSAMYLCASSFPRAWSVSSYNEQFFGPGTRLTVL.

CDR3 coding DNA: TGTGCCAGCAGTTACTTTTGGAACACTGAAGCTTTCTTT. Translated, it gives CASSYFWNTEAFF. The rearrangement links TRBV27 to TRBJ1-1; the D is unclear. The CDR3 is 13 amino acids. CDR1 is MNHEY, CDR2 SMNVEV, per germline (reference sequence). Trimming took 4 bases from V and 1 from J, leaving 7 bases between them.

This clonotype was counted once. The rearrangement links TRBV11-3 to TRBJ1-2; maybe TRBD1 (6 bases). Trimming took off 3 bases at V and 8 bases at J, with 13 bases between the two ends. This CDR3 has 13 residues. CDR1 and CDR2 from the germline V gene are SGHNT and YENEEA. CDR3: CASSFQGGRGYTF. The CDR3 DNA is TGTGCCAGCAGCTTTCAAGGGGGTAGGGGCTACACCTTC.

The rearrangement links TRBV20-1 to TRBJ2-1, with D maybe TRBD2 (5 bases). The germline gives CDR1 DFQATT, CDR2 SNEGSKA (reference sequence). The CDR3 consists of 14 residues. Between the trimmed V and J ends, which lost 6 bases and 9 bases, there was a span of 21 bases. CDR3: CSATHLASDGEQFF. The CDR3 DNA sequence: TGCAGTGCGACACACCTAGCCAGCGATGGTGAGCAGTTCTTC.

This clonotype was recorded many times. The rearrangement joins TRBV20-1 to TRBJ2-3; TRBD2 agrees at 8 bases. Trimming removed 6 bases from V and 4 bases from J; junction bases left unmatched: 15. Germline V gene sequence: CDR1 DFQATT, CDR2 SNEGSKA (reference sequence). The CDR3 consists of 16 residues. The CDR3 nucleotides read TGCAGTGCACACATGACCGGGACTAGAGATTCAGATACGCAGTATTTT. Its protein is CSAHMTGTRDSDTQYF.

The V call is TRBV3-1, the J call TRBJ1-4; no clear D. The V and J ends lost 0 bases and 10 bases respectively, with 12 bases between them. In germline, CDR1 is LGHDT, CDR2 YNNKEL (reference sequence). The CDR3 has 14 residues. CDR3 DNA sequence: TGTGCCAGCAGCCAAGATTGGGAGCAAAGAAAACTGTTTTTT. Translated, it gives CASSQDWEQRKLFF.

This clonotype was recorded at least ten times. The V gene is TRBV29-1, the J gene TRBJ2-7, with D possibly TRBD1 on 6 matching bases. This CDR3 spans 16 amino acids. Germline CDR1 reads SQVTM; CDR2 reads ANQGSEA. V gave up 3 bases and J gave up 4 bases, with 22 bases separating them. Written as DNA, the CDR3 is TGCAGCGTTGATCGTATCAGGGGTTGGGGGAGTTACGAGCAGTACTTC. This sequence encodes CSVDRIRGWGSYEQYF.

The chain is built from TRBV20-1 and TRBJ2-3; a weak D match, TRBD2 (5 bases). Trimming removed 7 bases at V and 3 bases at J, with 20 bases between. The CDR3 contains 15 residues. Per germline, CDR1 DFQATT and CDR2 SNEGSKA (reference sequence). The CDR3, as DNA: TGCAGTGTCAGCCCGGCTAGCTTAAAAACAGATACGCAGTATTTT. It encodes CSVSPASLKTDTQYF.

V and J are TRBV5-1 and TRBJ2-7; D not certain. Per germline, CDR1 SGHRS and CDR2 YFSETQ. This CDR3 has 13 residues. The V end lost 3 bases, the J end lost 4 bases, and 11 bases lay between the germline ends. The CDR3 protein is CASSSGAGYEQYF. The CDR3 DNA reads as TGCGCCAGCAGCTCGGGTGCTGGGTACGAGCAGTACTTC.

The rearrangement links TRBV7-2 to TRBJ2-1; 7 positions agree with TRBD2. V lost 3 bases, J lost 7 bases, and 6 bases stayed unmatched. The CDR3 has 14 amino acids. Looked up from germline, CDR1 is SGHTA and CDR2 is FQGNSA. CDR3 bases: TGTGCCAGCAGCTTGGCGACTAGCATGAATGAGCAGTTCTTC. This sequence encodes CASSLATSMNEQFF.

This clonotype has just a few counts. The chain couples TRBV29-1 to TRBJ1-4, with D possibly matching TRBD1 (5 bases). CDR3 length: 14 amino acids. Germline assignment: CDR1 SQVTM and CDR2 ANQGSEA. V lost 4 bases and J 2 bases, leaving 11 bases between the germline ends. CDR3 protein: CSVGQPATNEKLFF. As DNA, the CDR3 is TGCAGCGTTGGACAGCCCGCGACTAATGAAAAACTGTTTTTT.

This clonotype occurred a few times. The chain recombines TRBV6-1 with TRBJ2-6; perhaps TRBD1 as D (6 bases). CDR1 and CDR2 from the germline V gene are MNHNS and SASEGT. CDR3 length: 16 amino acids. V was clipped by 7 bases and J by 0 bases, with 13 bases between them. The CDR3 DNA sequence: TGTGCCAGCACAGCAGGGGAGCTCTCTGGGGCCAACGTCCTGACTTTC. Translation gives CASTAGELSGANVLTF.

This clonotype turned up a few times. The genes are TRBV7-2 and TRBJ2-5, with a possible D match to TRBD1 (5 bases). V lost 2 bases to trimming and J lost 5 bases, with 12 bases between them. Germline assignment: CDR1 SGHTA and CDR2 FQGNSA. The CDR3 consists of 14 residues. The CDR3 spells CASSLPPGLETQYF. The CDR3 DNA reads TGTGCCAGCAGCTTACCCCCAGGGCTGGAGACCCAGTACTTC. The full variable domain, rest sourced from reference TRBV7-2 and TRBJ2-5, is GAGVSQSPSNKVTEKGKDVELRCDPISGHTALYWYRQSLGQGLEFLIYFQGNSAPDKSGLPSDRFSAERTGGSVSTLTIQRTQQEDSAVYLCASSLPPGLETQYFGPGTRLLVL.

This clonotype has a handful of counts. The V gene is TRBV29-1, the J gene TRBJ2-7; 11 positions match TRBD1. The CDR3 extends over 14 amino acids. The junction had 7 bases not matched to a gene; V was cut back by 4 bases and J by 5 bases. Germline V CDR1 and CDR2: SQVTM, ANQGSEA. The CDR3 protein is CSVAGGQGADEQYF. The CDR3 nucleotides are TGCAGCGTTGCGGGCGGACAGGGGGCAGACGAGCAGTACTTC.

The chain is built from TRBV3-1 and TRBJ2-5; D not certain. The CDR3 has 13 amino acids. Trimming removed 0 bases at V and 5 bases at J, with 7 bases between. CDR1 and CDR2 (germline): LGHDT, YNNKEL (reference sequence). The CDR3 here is CASSQDQGETQYF. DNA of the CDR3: TGTGCCAGCAGCCAAGATCAAGGGGAGACCCAGTACTTC.

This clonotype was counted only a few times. CDR3 nucleotide sequence: TGTGCCAGCAGCCCCCCGGTCAGAACCTATGGCTACACCTTC. It yields the protein CASSPPVRTYGYTF. The chain combines TRBV28 with TRBJ1-2, with no clear D. This CDR3 has 14 residues. With 6 bases removed from V and 4 bases from J, the gap between germline ends came to 15 bases. The V gene's germline CDR1 is MDHEN and CDR2 SYDVKM.

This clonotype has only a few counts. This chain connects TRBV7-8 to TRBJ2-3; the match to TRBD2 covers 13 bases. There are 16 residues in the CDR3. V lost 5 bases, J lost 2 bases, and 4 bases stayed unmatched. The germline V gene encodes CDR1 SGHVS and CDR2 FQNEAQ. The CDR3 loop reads CASSEGLAGITDTQYF. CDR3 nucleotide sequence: TGTGCCAGCAGCGAGGGACTAGCGGGGATCACAGATACGCAGTATTTT.

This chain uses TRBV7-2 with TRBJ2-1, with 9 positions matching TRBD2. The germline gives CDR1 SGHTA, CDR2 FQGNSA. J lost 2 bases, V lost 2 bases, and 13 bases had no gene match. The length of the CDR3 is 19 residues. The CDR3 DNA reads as TGTGCCAGCAGCTTAAACTGGTTAGCGGGGGTCGGCCCCTACAATGAGCAGTTCTTC. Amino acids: CASSLNWLAGVGPYNEQFF.

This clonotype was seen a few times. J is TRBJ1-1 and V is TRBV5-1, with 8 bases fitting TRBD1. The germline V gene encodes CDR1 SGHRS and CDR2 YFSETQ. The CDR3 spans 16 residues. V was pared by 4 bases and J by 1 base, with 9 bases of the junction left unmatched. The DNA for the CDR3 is TGCGCCAGCAGCATCGGACAGGGCGGCAGGAACACTGAAGCTTTCTTT. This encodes CASSIGQGGRNTEAFF.